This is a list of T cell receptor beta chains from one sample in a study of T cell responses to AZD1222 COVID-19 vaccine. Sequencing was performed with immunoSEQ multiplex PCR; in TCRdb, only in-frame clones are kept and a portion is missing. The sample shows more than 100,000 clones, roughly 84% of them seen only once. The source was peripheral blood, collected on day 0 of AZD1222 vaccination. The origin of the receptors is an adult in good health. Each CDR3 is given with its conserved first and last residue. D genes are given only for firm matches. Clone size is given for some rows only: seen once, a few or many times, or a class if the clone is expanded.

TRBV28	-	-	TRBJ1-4	CASRLTGAREKLFF	TGTGCCAGCAGATTGACAGGAGCTAGGGAAAAACTGTTTTTT
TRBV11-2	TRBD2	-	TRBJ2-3	CASSLLSGGAHTDTQYF	TGTGCCAGCAGCTTACTTTCGGGGGGAGCCCACACAGATACGCAGTATTTT
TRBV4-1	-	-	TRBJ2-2	CASSQQRVGELFF	TGCGCCAGCAGCCAGCAGCGTGTAGGGGAGCTGTTTTTT
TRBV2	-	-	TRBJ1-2	CASKGDTYGYTF	TGTGCCAGCAAGGGGGACACCTATGGCTACACCTTC
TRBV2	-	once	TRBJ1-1	CASSGQGRDEAFF	TGTGCCAGCAGTGGTCAGGGCAGGGACGAAGCTTTCTTT
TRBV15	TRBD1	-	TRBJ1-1	CATSREGRDRLNTEAFF	TGTGCCACCAGCAGAGAGGGCCGGGACAGATTAAACACTGAAGCTTTCTTT
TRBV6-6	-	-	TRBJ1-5	CASSSAWGGSQHF	TGTGCCAGCAGCTCTGCCTGGGGAGGCTCCCAGCATTTT
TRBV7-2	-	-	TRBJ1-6	CASSLVTVNNSPLHF	TGTGCCAGCAGCTTAGTCACAGTAAATAATTCACCCCTCCACTTT
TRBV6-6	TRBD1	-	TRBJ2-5	CASSYTKPGTGGKQYF	TGTGCCAGCAGTTACACAAAACCCGGGACAGGCGGCAAGCAGTACTTC
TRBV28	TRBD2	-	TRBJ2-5	CASSFPLSGGRQETQYF	TGTGCCAGCAGTTTCCCCCTTAGCGGGGGGCGCCAAGAGACCCAGTACTTC
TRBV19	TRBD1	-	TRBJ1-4	CASSMDRGIGEKLFF	TGTGCCAGTAGTATGGACAGGGGAATAGGTGAAAAACTGTTTTTT
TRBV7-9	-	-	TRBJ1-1	CASSSSVAEAFF	TGTGCCAGCAGCTCCTCTGTCGCGGAAGCTTTCTTT
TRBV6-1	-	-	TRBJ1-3	CASSGLFGYSGNTIYF	TGTGCCAGCAGTGGATTGTTCGGATACTCTGGAAACACCATATATTTT
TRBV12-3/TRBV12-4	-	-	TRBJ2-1	CASASGGGKQFF	TGTGCCAGCGCCTCGGGTGGGGGTAAGCAGTTCTTC
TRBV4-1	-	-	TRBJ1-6	CASSQDHSIPLHF	TGCGCCAGCAGCCAAGATCACAGTATACCCCTCCACTTT
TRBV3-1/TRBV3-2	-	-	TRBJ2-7	CASSQRGLAHEQYF	TGTGCCAGCAGCCAGCGGGGCCTCGCCCACGAGCAGTACTTC
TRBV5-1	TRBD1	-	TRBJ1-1	CASSLSETGEAFF	TGCGCCAGCAGCTTATCTGAGACAGGGGAGGCTTTCTTT
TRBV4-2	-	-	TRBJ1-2	CASSPSPPGQGGYTF	TGTGCCAGCAGCCCCAGCCCACCCGGCCAGGGTGGCTACACCTTC
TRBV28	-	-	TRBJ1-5	CASSLRQQGQPQHF	TGTGCCAGCAGTTTACGCCAGCAGGGCCAGCCCCAGCATTTT
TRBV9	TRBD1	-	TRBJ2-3	CASSAGQGPDTQYF	TGTGCCAGCAGCGCCGGACAGGGCCCAGATACGCAGTATTTT
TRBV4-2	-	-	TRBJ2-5	CASSQGTEVETQYF	TGTGCCAGCAGCCAAGGGACAGAGGTAGAGACCCAGTACTTC
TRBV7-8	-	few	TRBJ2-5	CASKLRASVQETQYF	TGTGCCAGCAAACTGAGGGCTAGCGTCCAAGAGACCCAGTACTTC
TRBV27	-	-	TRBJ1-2	CASSLLAGDGYTF	TGTGCCAGCAGTTTATTGGCGGGAGATGGCTACACCTTC
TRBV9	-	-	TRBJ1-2	CASSVGHGIHYGYTF	TGTGCCAGCAGCGTAGGGCATGGGATTCACTATGGCTACACCTTC
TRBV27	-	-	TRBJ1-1	CASGIAEAFF	TGTGCCAGCGGAATAGCTGAAGCTTTCTTT
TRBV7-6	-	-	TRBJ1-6	CASSSLGRQSSYNSPLHF	TGTGCCAGCAGCTCCCTCGGTCGGCAAAGCTCCTATAATTCACCCCTCCACTTT
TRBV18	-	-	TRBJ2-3	CASSPSPDTQYF	TGTGCCAGCTCACCATCTCCGGATACGCAGTATTTT
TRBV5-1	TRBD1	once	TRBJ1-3	CASSWGQGTPSGNTIYF	TGCGCCAGCAGCTGGGGACAGGGGACCCCATCTGGAAACACCATATATTTT
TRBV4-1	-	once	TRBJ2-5	CASSQDPPTGVKETQYF	TGCGCCAGCAGCCAAGATCCACCGACGGGCGTTAAAGAGACCCAGTACTTC
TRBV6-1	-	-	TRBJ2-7	CASSEAGRREQYF	TGTGCCAGCAGTGAAGCGGGGCGGCGCGAGCAGTACTTC
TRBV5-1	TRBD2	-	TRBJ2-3	CASSLSGGTVDTQYF	TGCGCCAGCAGCTTGAGCGGGGGAACGGTAGATACGCAGTATTTT
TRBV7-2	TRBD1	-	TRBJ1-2	CASSKRPEQGWVSGYTF	TGTGCCAGCAGCAAACGCCCCGAACAGGGGTGGGTGAGTGGCTACACCTTC
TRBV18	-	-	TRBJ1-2	CASSPTRLEANYGYTF	TGTGCCAGCTCACCTACACGCCTGGAAGCTAACTATGGCTACACCTTC
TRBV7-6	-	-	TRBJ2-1	CASSLAAPINDPDYNEQFF	TGTGCCAGCAGCTTAGCGGCCCCGATTAACGACCCCGACTACAATGAGCAGTTCTTC
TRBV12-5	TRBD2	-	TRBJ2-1	CASGPGGQGYNEQFF	TGTGCTAGTGGACCGGGGGGGCAAGGGTACAATGAGCAGTTCTTC
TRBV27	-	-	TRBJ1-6	CASSLRAAWGSPLHF	TGTGCCAGCAGTCTGCGGGCAGCCTGGGGGTCACCCCTCCACTTT
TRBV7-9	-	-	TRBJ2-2	CASSLQTDTGELFF	TGTGCCAGCAGCTTGCAGACCGACACCGGGGAGCTGTTTTTT
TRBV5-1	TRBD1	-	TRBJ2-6	CASSFLGTGPSGANVLTF	TGCGCCAGCAGCTTCCTAGGGACAGGACCCTCTGGGGCCAACGTCCTGACTTTC
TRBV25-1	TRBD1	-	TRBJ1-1	CASSEQTGRRAEAFF	TGTGCCAGCAGTGAACAGACAGGGCGTAGGGCTGAAGCTTTCTTT
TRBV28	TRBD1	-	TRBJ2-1	CASRPNSGTGDNNEQFF	TGTGCCAGCAGACCTAACTCCGGGACAGGGGACAACAATGAGCAGTTCTTC
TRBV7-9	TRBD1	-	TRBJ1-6	CASSMGTGGNSPLHF	TGTGCCAGCAGCATGGGGACAGGGGGGAATTCACCCCTCCACTTT
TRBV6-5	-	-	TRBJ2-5	CASSYVGQQETQYF	TGTGCCAGCAGTTACGTCGGACAGCAAGAGACCCAGTACTTC
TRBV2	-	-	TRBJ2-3	CASSASNTQYF	TGTGCCAGCAGTGCCTCAAATACGCAGTATTTT
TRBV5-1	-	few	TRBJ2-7	CASGVDYEQYF	TGCGCCAGCGGGGTGGACTACGAGCAGTACTTC
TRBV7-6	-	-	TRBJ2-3	CASSLSAITDTQYF	TGTGCCAGCAGCTTATCAGCTATCACAGATACGCAGTATTTT
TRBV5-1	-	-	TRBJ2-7	CASSLRTAGEDEQYF	TGCGCCAGCAGCTTGCGAACAGCTGGGGAGGACGAGCAGTACTTC
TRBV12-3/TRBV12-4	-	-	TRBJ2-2	CASSLSLSGELFF	TGTGCCAGCAGTTTGAGTCTGAGCGGGGAGCTGTTTTTT
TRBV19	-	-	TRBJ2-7	CASSTPPNYEQYF	TGTGCCAGTTCGACCCCACCCAATTACGAGCAGTACTTC
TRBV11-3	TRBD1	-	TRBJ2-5	CASTRGYQETQYF	TGTGCCAGCACCAGGGGGTACCAAGAGACCCAGTACTTC
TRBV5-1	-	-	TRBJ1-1	CASRPNGGVAEAFF	TGCGCCAGCAGGCCTAATGGAGGTGTAGCTGAAGCTTTCTTT
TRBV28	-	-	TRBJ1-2	CASSFIGLNYGYTF	TGTGCCAGCAGTTTTATAGGGCTCAACTATGGCTACACCTTC
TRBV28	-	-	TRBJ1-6	CASSLRGSYNSPLHF	TGTGCCAGCAGTTTGAGGGGCTCCTATAATTCACCCCTCCACTTT
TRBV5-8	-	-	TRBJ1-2	CASSLPGRNNYGYTF	TGTGCCAGCAGCCTCCCGGGACGCAATAACTATGGCTACACCTTC
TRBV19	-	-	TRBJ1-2	CASLASNYGYTF	TGTGCCAGTTTAGCCTCTAACTATGGCTACACCTTC
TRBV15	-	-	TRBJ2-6	CATSKLGGIGANVLTF	TGTGCCACCAGCAAACTTGGGGGGATTGGGGCCAACGTCCTGACTTTC
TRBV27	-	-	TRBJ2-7	CASSTTGSYEQYF	TGTGCCAGCAGTACCACAGGGTCCTACGAGCAGTACTTC
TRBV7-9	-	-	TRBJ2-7	CASSSRTAIYEQYF	TGTGCCAGCAGCTCCAGGACAGCAATCTACGAGCAGTACTTC
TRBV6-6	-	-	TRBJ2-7	CASSSPGTPNEQYF	TGTGCCAGCAGTTCCCCCGGGACACCGAACGAGCAGTACTTC
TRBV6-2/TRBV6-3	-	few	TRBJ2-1	CASSARGEQFF	TGTGCCAGCAGCGCCCGGGGGGAGCAGTTCTTC